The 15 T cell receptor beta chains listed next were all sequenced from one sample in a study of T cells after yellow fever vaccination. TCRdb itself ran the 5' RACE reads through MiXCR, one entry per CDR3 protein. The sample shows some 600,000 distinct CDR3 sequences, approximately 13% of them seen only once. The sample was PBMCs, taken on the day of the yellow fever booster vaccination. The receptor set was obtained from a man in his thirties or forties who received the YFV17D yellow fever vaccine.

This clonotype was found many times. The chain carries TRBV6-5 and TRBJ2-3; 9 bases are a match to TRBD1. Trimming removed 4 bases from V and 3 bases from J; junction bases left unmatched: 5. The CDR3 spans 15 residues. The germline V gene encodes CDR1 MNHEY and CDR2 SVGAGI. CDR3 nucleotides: TGTGCCAGCAGTTTACAGGGGGCTAGTACAGATACGCAGTATTTT. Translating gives CASSLQGASTDTQYF.

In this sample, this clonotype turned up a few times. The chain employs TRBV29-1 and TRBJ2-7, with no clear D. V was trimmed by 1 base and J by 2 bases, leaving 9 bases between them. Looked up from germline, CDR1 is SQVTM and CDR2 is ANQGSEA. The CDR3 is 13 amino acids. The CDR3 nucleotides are TGCAGCGTTGAAGGACGGCCACCCTACGAGCAGTACTTC. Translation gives CSVEGRPPYEQYF.

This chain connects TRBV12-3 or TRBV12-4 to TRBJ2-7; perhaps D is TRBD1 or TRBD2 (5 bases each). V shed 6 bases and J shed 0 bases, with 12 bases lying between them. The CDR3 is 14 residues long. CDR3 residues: CASSRGTSSYEQYF. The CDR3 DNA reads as TGTGCCAGCAGCCGAGGGACCTCCTCCTACGAGCAGTACTTC.

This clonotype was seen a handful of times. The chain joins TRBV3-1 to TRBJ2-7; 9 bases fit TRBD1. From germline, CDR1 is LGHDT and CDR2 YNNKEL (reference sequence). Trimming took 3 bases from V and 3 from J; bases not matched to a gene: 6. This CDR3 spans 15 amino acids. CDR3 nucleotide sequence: TGTGCCAGCAGCCAGGGGACAGGGTTATTCTACGAGCAGTACTTC. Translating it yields CASSQGTGLFYEQYF.

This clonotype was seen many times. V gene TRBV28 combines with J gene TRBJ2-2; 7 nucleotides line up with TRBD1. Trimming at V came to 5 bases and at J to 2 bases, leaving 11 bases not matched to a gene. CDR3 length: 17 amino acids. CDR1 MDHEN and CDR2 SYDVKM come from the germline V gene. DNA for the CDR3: TGTGCCAGCAGTGATACTTCCGGGACAGCTAACACCGGGGAGCTGTTTTTT. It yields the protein CASSDTSGTANTGELFF.

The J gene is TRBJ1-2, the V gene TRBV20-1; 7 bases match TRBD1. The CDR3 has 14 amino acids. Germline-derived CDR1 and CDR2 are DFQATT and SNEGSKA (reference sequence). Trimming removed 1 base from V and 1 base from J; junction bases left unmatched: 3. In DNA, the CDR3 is TGCAGTGCTAGAGGGGGACAGAATAACTATGGCTACACCTTC. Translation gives CSARGGQNNYGYTF.

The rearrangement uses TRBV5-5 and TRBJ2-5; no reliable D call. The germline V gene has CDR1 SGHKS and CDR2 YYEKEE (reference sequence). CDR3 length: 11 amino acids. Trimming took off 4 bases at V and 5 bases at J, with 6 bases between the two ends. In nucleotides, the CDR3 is TGTGCCAGCAGCGCTACGGAGACCCAGTACTTC. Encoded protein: CASSATETQYF.

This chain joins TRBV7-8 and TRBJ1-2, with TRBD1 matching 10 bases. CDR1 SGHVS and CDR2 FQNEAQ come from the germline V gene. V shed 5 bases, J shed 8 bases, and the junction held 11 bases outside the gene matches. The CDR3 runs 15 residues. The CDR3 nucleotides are TGTGCCAGCAGCCCCAAATGGGACAGGGGTGGCGGCTACACCTTC. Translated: CASSPKWDRGGGYTF.

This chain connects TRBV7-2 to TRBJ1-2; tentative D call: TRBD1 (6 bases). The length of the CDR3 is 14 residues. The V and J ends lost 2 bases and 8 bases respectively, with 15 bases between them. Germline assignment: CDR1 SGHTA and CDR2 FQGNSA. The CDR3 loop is CASSLPPGARGYTF. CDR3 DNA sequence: TGTGCCAGCAGCTTACCTCCGGGGGCAAGGGGCTACACCTTC.

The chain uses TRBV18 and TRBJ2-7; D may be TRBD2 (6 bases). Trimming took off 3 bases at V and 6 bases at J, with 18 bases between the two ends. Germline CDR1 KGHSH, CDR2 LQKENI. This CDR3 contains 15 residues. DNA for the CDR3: TGTGCCAGCTCACCTGCCGGGAGTAGTCGAGGCGAGCAGTACTTC. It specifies CASSPAGSSRGEQYF.

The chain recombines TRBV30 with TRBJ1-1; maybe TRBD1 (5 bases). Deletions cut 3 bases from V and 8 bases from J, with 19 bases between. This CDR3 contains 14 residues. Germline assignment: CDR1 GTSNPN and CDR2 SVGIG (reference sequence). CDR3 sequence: CAWRATGPGGEAFF. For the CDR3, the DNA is TGTGCCTGGAGGGCTACCGGGCCCGGGGGGGAAGCTTTCTTT.

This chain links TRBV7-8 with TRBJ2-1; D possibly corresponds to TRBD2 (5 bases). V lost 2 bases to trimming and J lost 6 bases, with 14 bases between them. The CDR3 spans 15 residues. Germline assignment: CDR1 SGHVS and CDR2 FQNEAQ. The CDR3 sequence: CASSLRWEPGNEQFF. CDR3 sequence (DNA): TGTGCCAGCAGCTTACGGTGGGAGCCGGGCAATGAGCAGTTCTTC.

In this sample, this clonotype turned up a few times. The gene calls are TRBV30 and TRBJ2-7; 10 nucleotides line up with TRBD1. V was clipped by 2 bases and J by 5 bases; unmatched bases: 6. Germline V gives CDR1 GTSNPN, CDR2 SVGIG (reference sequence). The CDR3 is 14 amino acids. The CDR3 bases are TGTGCCTGGAGTCTCCTAGGGACAGGGGACGAGCAGTACTTC. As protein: CAWSLLGTGDEQYF.

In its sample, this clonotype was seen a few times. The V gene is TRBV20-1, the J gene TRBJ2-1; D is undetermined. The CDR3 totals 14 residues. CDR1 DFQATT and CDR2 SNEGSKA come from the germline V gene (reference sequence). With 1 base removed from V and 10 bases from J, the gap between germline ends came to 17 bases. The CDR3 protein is CSARVRLVPAEQFF. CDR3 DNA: TGCAGTGCTAGAGTGAGGCTAGTCCCCGCCGAGCAGTTCTTC.

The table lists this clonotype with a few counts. DNA for the CDR3: TGTGCCAGCAGTTTTAACCCCTTCGGGAGCTCAGATACGCAGTATTTT. Protein product: CASSFNPFGSSDTQYF. The gene calls are TRBV12-3 or TRBV12-4 and TRBJ2-3, with D perhaps matching TRBD2 (6 bases). CDR3 size: 16 residues. V lost 3 bases and J 4 bases, leaving 17 bases between the germline ends.